What follows is one T cell receptor (beta chain) and its context. Clones were sequenced by immunoSEQ multiplex PCR, and TCRdb holds only the in-frame ones, with some missing. This table has around 330,000 clones, approximately 91% appearing once. The CDR3 is made up of 16 amino acids. Germline CDR1 is KGHDR and CDR2 is SFDVKD. The V end was cut by 5 bases, the J end by 3 bases, with 15 bases between. The data are from a study of blood T cell repertoires in COVID-19. Everyone who took part was about 18 to 90 years old, and they came from about two dozen US areas. All recovered Cohort 3 donors got two negative PCRs, got clearance, or saw symptom resolution.

The TCR sequence derives from a woman aged 35 to 49 who had recovered from COVID-19. Sequencing input: PBMCs or T cells enriched from blood (not recorded which). The chain uses TRBV24-1 and TRBJ2-2; possible D gene TRBD1, 7 bases. The CDR3, as DNA: TGTGCCACCAGTGGGAGGGGGCTCGGTTACACCGGGGAGCTGTTTTTT. This encodes CATSGRGLGYTGELFF.